This TCR beta chain was recovered during a study of blood T cell repertoires in COVID-19. Deletions cut 1 base from V and 7 bases from J, with 7 bases between. The CDR3 is 13 residues long. The study assigned cohorts using participant-reported clinical history. Sequencing was performed with immunoSEQ multiplex PCR; in TCRdb, only in-frame clones are kept and a portion is missing. The sample yields fewer than 400,000 clones, approximately 81% seen once. Sequenced sample: PBMCs or T cells enriched from blood (not recorded which). This chain uses TRBV12-3 or TRBV12-4 with TRBJ1-4; maybe TRBD1 (5 bases). The receptor comes from a woman younger than 45 who had been exposed to COVID-19. As DNA, the CDR3 is TGTGCCAGCAGTTTAGTCAGGGCTGAAAAACTGTTTTTT. Translating it yields CASSLVRAEKLFF.